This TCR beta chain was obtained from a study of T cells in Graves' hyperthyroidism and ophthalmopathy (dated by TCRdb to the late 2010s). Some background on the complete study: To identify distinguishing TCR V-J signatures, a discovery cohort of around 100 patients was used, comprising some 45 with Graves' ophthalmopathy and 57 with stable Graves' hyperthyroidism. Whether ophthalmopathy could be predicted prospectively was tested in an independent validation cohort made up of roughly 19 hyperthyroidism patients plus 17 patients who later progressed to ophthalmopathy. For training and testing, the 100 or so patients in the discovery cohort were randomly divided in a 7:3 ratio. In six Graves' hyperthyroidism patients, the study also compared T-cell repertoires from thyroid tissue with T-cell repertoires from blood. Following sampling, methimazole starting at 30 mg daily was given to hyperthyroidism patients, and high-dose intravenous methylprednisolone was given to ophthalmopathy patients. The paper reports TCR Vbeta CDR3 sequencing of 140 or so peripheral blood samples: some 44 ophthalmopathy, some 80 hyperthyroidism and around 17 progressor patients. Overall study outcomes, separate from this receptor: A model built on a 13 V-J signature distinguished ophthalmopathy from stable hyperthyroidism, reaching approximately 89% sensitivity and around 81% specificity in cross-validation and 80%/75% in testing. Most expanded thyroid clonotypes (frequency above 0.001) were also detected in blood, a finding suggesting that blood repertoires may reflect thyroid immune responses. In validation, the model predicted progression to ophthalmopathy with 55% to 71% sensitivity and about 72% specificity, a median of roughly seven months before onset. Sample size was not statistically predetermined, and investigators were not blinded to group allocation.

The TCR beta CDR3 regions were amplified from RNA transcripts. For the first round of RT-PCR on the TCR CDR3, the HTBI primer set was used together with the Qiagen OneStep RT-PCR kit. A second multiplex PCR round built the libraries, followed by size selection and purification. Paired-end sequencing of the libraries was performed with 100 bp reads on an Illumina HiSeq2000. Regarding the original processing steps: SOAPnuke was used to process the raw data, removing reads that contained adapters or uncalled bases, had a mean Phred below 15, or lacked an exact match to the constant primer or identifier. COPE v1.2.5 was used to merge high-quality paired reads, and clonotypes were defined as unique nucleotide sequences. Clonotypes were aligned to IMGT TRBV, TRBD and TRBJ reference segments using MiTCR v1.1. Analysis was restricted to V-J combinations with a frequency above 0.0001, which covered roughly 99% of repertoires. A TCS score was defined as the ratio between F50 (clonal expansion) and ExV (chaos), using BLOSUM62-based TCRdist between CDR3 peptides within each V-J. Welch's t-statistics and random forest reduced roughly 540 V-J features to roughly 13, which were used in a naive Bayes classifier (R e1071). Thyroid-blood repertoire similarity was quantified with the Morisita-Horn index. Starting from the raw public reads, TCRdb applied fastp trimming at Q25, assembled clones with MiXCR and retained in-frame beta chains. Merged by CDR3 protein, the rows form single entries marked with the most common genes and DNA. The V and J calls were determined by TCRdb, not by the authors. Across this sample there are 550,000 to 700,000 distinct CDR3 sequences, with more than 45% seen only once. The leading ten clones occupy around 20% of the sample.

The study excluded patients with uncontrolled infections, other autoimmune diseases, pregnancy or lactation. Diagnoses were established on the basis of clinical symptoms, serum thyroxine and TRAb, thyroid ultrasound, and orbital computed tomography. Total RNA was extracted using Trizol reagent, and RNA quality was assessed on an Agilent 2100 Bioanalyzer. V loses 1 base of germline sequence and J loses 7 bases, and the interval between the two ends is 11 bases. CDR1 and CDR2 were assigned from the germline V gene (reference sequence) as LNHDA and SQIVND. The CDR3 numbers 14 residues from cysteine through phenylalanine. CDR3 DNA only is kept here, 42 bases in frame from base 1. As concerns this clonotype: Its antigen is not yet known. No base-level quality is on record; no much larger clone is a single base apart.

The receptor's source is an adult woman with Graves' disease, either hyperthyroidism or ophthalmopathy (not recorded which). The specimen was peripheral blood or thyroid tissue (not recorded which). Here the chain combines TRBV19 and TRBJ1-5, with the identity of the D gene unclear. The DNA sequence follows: TGTGCCAGTAGTATAGGCCCTAAGGAACAGCCCCAGCATTTT. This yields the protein CASSIGPKEQPQHF.